This TCR beta chain was recorded in a study of vaccination effects on CD4 cells after COVID-19 (dated by TCRdb to between 2022 and 2023). In the study overall: Each participant got two doses of an mRNA SARS-CoV-2 vaccine, either BNT162b2 or mRNA-1273. Pre-vaccine samples were drawn from a couple of convalescent patients 16 days and one week before the first dose, at 142 and 148 days after COVID-19 diagnosis. In both COVID-19 convalescent patients and infection-naive vaccine recipients, the study compared SARS-CoV-2 spike-specific CD4+ TCR repertoires from before mRNA vaccination with those from after it. Altogether, 10 COVID-19 convalescent patients and a handful of SARS-CoV-2-naive healthy vaccine recipients made up the full study. Cultures from other donors in the study were sequenced with the Oncomine TCR Beta short-read assay on an Illumina iSeq 100.

The protocol used for the library was the immunoSEQ multiplex PCR assay. TCR beta CDR3 sequencing was performed on DNA from the cultured, isolated CD4+ T cells. In the paper's pipeline: The analysis removed non-productive TCR sequences, trimmed reads to the CDR3 region, and retained only CDR3s that were 7 or more amino acids long. The MANAFEST web app was used to identify antigen-specific clonotypes by comparing expansion in peptide wells with expansion in reference cultures. To be called positive, a clone needed expansion at FDR<0.05 compared with the reference and with all other wells, an odds ratio greater than 5, and a frequency greater than 0.1% in two replicate wells. Cross-reactive clonotypes were defined as significantly expanded in SARS-CoV-2 spike wells and in at least one common cold coronavirus spike condition. Levenshtein distance calculated with the stringdist R package was used to assess CDR3 similarity, and unrooted trees were constructed with ape in R 3.6.1. TCRdb re-hosts the immuneACCESS table, in-frame sequences only. Its copies lack some clones; in the studies checked, an unresolved V gene accounts for under half of them, and the cause for the rest is not known. The DNA gave D and trimming, while V, J and clone size come from that table. The sample has 20,000 to 25,000 clones on record, 70% to 80% of them singletons. Jointly, the top ten make up less than 45% of the sample.

In the ViraFEST assay, PBMC were stimulated with viral peptide pools, and antigen-specific CD4+ T cell clonotypes were then identified by expansion using TCR sequencing. After less than 13 days of culture, CD4+ T cells were isolated with the EasySep CD4+ T cell isolation kit. Convalescent patients had PCR-confirmed SARS-CoV-2 infection between March and December 2020, before Alpha, Beta and Delta variants emerged in the United States. Each well held two million PBMC cultured in IMDM containing roughly 4.9% human AB serum, 8.5 to 10 IU/ml IL-2 and gentamicin, along with roughly 10 ug/ml peptides. On days 3 and 7, half of the culture medium was replaced with fresh IL-2-containing medium. Unless noted otherwise, every peptide stimulation condition was cultured in triplicate wells. Using Ficoll-Paque Plus gradient centrifugation, PBMC were separated from whole blood and then either used fresh or cryopreserved at -140C. Genomic DNA was extracted from cultured CD4+ T cells with the QIAamp micro DNA kit.

General conclusions and limits of the study: Clones induced by infection and clones induced by vaccination both contracted markedly at late timepoints after vaccination, which fits with T cell responses waning over time. Limitations of the study were the small number of convalescent patients and the absence of early post-infection timepoints. For convalescent patients, new clones induced by the vaccine made up most of the post-vaccine spike-reactive repertoire, and these new clones were largely distinct from the clones induced by infection.

V sheds 5 bases and J sheds 0 bases, leaving 8 bases between their ends. Reading from cysteine to phenylalanine, the CDR3 counts 12 amino acids. Left in the record is the CDR3 DNA by itself, 36 bases read in frame from the first base. As encoded in the germline V gene, CDR1 is SQVTM while CDR2 is ANQGSEA. This clone was observed a handful of times. Its target antigen remains unknown. Within one base of it there is no much larger clone, and no base qualities were kept. Material: CD4+ T cells from PBMCs cultured with a peptide pool, obtained before COVID-19 vaccination. The chain uses TRBV29-1 and TRBJ2-7, with an unclear D gene assignment. This clonotype was sampled from a human donor who had a prior SARS-CoV-2 infection. The DNA reads as follows: TGCAGCGTTTCCGGGTACTCCTACGAGCAGTACTTC. Its coded protein is CSVSGYSYEQYF.